The T cell receptor beta chain described here comes from a study of blood T cell repertoires in COVID-19. Study overall: T cells, B-cell-depleted T cells, or PBMCs supplied cDNA or gDNA.

There are 16 residues in the CDR3. Trimming took 5 bases from V and 7 from J; bases not matched to a gene: 9. Germline CDR1 and CDR2: LNHDA and SQIVND (reference sequence). Clones were sequenced by immunoSEQ multiplex PCR, and TCRdb holds only the in-frame ones, with some missing. The sample shows 47,000 or so clones, 82% of them seen only once. The source of this sequence is a woman in her fifties or sixties with acute or convalescent COVID-19. Sequencing was done on a sample of peripheral blood. The chain has TRBV19 and TRBJ1-5, with 12 bases lining up with TRBD1. The CDR3 bases are TGTGCCAGTAGTGGCCGGGACAGGGGGCCGGGACAGCCCCAGCATTTT. This encodes CASSGRDRGPGQPQHF.